A selection of T cell receptor beta chains follows, all from one sample in a study of human T cells and chemical hapten exposure. Via MiXCR, TCRdb re-called the RACE reads, giving one row per CDR3 protein. The sample has 150,000 to 200,000 distinct CDR3 sequences, 20% to 25% seen once. The input for sequencing was whole blood, taken in connection with sensitization to the hapten diphenylcyclopropenone (DPC). The receptors here all came from a woman aged 45 to 65 with alopecia areata. Some clones in this sample may be carry-over from other donors' samples. Both conserved end residues are part of each CDR3. The D gene is left open where the match is weak. Expanded clones get a size class; other rows say once, few or many, or leave the size out.

d_call | j_call | clone_size | v_call | cdr3_nt | cdr3_aa
. | TRBJ2-7 | . | TRBV7-9 | TGTGCCAGCAGCCCCCCCCCCTACGAGCAGTACTTC | CASSPPPYEQYF
. | TRBJ2-5 | few | TRBV3-1 | TGTGCCAGCAGCCAAGCACTCGGGAATCAAGAGACCCAGTACTTC | CASSQALGNQETQYF
. | TRBJ2-1 | . | TRBV6-2/TRBV6-3 | TGTGCCAGCATCAATGGGGTCAATGAGCAGTTCTTC | CASINGVNEQFF
. | TRBJ2-7 | few | TRBV12-5 | TGTGCTAGTGGAGACAGTACCTACGAGCAGTACTTC | CASGDSTYEQYF
TRBD1 | TRBJ2-6 | . | TRBV12-3/TRBV12-4 | TGTGCCAGCAGCCCCACAGGGGCTGGGGCCAACGTCCTGACTTTC | CASSPTGAGANVLTF
TRBD1 | TRBJ1-5 | . | TRBV27 | TGTGCCAGCAGTCCGGACAGGGTCGGTCAGCCCCAGCATTTT | CASSPDRVGQPQHF
. | TRBJ2-2 | many | TRBV2 | TGTGCCAGTAGTGAAGCCCTGGGGGGGCCCGGGGAGCTGTTTTTT | CASSEALGGPGELFF
. | TRBJ2-1 | . | TRBV6-5 | TGTGCCAGCAGCGCAGAAGGGACACGGAACTACAATGAGCAGTTCTTC | CASSAEGTRNYNEQFF
. | TRBJ2-2 | many | TRBV29-1 | TGCAGCGTTGGCGGCAGCGGGGAGCTGTTTTTT | CSVGGSGELFF
TRBD2 | TRBJ2-7 | . | TRBV7-2 | TGTGCCAGCAGCGGAGAGGGACTAGCGGGACCTATTAAGTACGAGCAGTACTTC | CASSGEGLAGPIKYEQYF